The rows below give T cell receptor beta chains drawn from one sample of a study of vaccination and CD4 T cells after COVID-19. TCRdb re-derived calls from the PCR reads in MiXCR, one entry per CDR3 protein. The table records more than 4,500 distinct CDR3 sequences, approximately 30% of them present only once. For these TCRs, the target antigens are not known. Sequenced sample: CD4+ T cells from blood, cultured in vitro. The receptor set was obtained from a human donor in good health. Each CDR3 is given with its conserved first and last residue. A D gene is named only where the DNA matches it firmly. Only some rows state a clone size, as once, few, many or a class for expanded clones.

CASSLSGEVSPLHF,TGTGCCAGCAGTTTATCAGGTGAAGTTTCACCCCTCCACTTT,TRBJ1-6,-,-,TRBV27
CASSPGLAGVYEQYF,TGTGCCAGCAGTCCCGGACTAGCGGGGGTGTACGAGCAGTACTTC,TRBJ2-7,TRBD2,-,TRBV27
CASSMTVGQPQHF,TGTGCCAGTAGTATGACAGTCGGTCAGCCCCAGCATTTT,TRBJ1-5,-,-,TRBV19
CASSPGTEAFF,TGTGCCAGCAGTCCAGGGACTGAAGCTTTCTTT,TRBJ1-1,-,-,TRBV27
CASSFQDRRPPGELFF,TGTGCCAGCAGCTTCCAGGACAGGAGACCACCCGGGGAGCTGTTTTTT,TRBJ2-2,TRBD1,few,TRBV7-8
CASSGLGANTEAFF,TGTGCCAGCAGTGGGTTGGGGGCTAACACTGAAGCTTTCTTT,TRBJ1-1,-,-,TRBV6-1
CASSNSGTAIGNTIYF,TGTGCCAGCAGCAACTCCGGGACAGCGATCGGAAACACCATATATTTT,TRBJ1-3,TRBD1,few,TRBV7-9
CAISPGTGGEKLFF,TGTGCCATCAGCCCCGGGACAGGGGGTGAAAAACTGTTTTTT,TRBJ1-4,TRBD1,few,TRBV10-3
CASSEWTVGTYGYTF,TGTGCCAGCAGTGAATGGACAGTAGGTACCTATGGCTACACCTTC,TRBJ1-2,-,-,TRBV25-1
CSARGDPGQALGYTF,TGCAGTGCTCGGGGGGATCCGGGACAGGCGTTGGGCTACACCTTC,TRBJ1-2,TRBD1,few,TRBV20-1
CASSYNPPGGPYYEQYF,TGTGCCAGCAGTTACAACCCCCCCGGCGGTCCTTACTACGAGCAGTACTTC,TRBJ2-7,-,few,TRBV6-5
CASSLEKGTGGYTF,TGTGCCAGCAGCTTGGAGAAGGGGACCGGAGGCTACACCTTC,TRBJ1-2,-,-,TRBV11-1
CASRVTSGSYEQYF,TGTGCCAGCAGGGTCACTAGCGGGTCCTACGAGCAGTACTTC,TRBJ2-7,TRBD2,-,TRBV6-1
CATRGRAGEQFF,TGTGCCACAAGGGGGAGGGCCGGTGAGCAGTTCTTC,TRBJ2-1,-,-,TRBV24-1
CASSSRGQGIETQYF,TGTGCCAGCAGCTCTCGCGGACAGGGTATTGAGACCCAGTACTTC,TRBJ2-5,TRBD1,-,TRBV9
CASSIEQDEQFF,TGTGCCAGTAGTATTGAACAGGATGAGCAGTTCTTC,TRBJ2-1,-,-,TRBV19
CASSYRVEGSPLHF,TGTGCCAGCAGTTACCGAGTAGAAGGTTCACCCCTCCACTTT,TRBJ1-6,-,once,TRBV6-5
CASSPPGQPQHF,TGTGCCAGCAGCCCGCCGGGCCAGCCCCAGCATTTT,TRBJ1-5,-,-,TRBV3-1
CASSPTSNEQFF,TGTGCCAGCAGCCCTACGAGCAATGAGCAGTTCTTC,TRBJ2-1,-,few,TRBV6-1
CASSYSLRGGRNTEAFF,TGTGCCAGCAGTTACTCACTTCGAGGGGGGCGGAACACTGAAGCTTTCTTT,TRBJ1-1,-,once,TRBV6-5
CASGLIMGSGTQYF,TGTGCTAGTGGTTTGATAATGGGGTCGGGGACCCAGTACTTC,TRBJ2-5,-,-,TRBV12-5
CASRGQVNTEAFF,TGTGCCAGCAGAGGTCAGGTGAACACTGAAGCTTTCTTT,TRBJ1-1,-,-,TRBV6-2/TRBV6-3
CASSLSGIGEQYF,TGTGCCAGCAGTTTGTCGGGGATTGGCGAGCAGTACTTC,TRBJ2-7,-,-,TRBV27
CASSWGTGGEDTQYF,TGCGCCAGCAGTTGGGGAACAGGGGGCGAGGATACGCAGTATTTT,TRBJ2-3,TRBD1,few,TRBV10-1
CASSVREADTQYF,TGTGCCAGCAGTGTTAGGGAAGCAGATACGCAGTATTTT,TRBJ2-3,-,-,TRBV27
CASSSSGVGTQYF,TGTGCCAGCAGTTCTTCAGGGGTTGGTACGCAGTATTTT,TRBJ2-3,-,-,TRBV27
CASSPMAGGIQETQYF,TGTGCCAGCTCACCGATGGCGGGGGGAATACAAGAGACCCAGTACTTC,TRBJ2-5,TRBD2,-,TRBV18